Sequencing of this TCR beta chain was carried out in a study of T cell repertoires in cytomegalovirus infection (dated by TCRdb to the late 2010s). Context from the whole study: Because public TCR beta signatures pointed to carriage of CMV infection together with the matching HLA type, the HLA type of each donor mattered for the analysis.

The sequencing machine was an Illumina HiSeq 1500. The public reads were quality trimmed at Q25 with fastp and then assembled into clones with MiXCR by TCRdb, keeping productive beta chains. Every distinct CDR3 protein forms one entry, paired with its most common genes and DNA. The sample contains under 250,000 distinct CDR3 sequences, roughly 12% of them found a single time. 1.5% to 2% of the sample goes to the ten largest clones. Results and caveats for the whole study, not just this receptor: The ex vivo response was dominated by HLA-C-restricted CMV-specific TCR beta clonotypes, and the single most frequent clonotype in two of eight donors was supplied by these HLA-C-restricted clonotypes. Carriers of CMV infection plus the relevant HLA type were discriminated by the cumulative frequency of public TCR beta family members in the study cohort and in an independent approximately 360-donor cohort.

This clonotype was recorded at least ten times. Its antigen remains undetermined. One base away there is no much larger clone; base qualities are not given. CDR3 length: 16 amino acids, cysteine to phenylalanine. The only DNA kept is the CDR3, 48 bases in frame from the first base. According to the germline V gene (reference sequence), CDR1 reads LNHNV and CDR2 reads YYDKDF. V and J are truncated by 0 bases and 3 bases respectively, leaving an intervening sequence of 14 bases. Sequenced material: PBMCs. The chain joins TRBV15 to TRBJ2-5; the D gene is unclear. The source of this sequence is a human donor in good health (CMV status not recorded). Some clones in this sample may be carry-over from other donors' samples. The nucleotide sequence is TGTGCCACCAGCAGAGATCTAGTACGGCAGGAAGAGACCCAGTACTTC. Translated, it gives CATSRDLVRQEETQYF. Here the CDR3 is joined to the reference TRBV15 and TRBJ2-5 genes, and the full variable domain is: DAMVIQNPRYQVTQFGKPVTLSCSQTLNHNVMYWYQQKSSQAPKLLFHYYDKDFNNEADTPDNFQSRRPNTSFCFLDIRSPGLGDTAMYLCATSRDLVRQEETQYFGPGTRLLVL.